These 19 T cell receptor beta chains share one sample of origin, sequenced in a study of post-analysis software for immune sequencing data. Antigen specificity for these receptors is unknown. Study-wide findings and caveats: Controls had lower frequencies than patients of five TRBV segments, which included TRBV5-6, TRBV5-1 and TRBV20-1.

Unique molecular identifiers were carried by the TCR beta cDNA libraries. TCRdb processed the PCR reads anew with MiXCR; each CDR3 protein has one entry. The sample has about 800,000 distinct CDR3 sequences; less than 35% are singletons. Sequencing input: blood. The receptors stem from a girl aged 5-17 years with multiple sclerosis.

The chain is built from TRBV5-1 and TRBJ2-1; 8 bases are a match to TRBD1. CDR3 length equals 16 residues. The germline V gene has CDR1 SGHRS and CDR2 YFSETQ. J gave up 0 bases and V 6 bases, and 8 bases lay outside the gene matches. Written as DNA, the CDR3 is TGCGCCAGCAACCGAAACAGGGGGAGCTCCTACAATGAGCAGTTCTTC. It codes for CASNRNRGSSYNEQFF. The full variable domain, its missing parts supplied by reference TRBV5-1 and TRBJ2-1, is KAGVTQTPRYLIKTRGQQVTLSCSPISGHRSVSWYQQTPGQGLQFLFEYFSETQRNKGNFPGRFSGRQFSNSRSEMNVSTLELGDSALYLCASNRNRGSSYNEQFFGPGTRLTVL.

This clonotype was seen ten or more times. DNA for the CDR3: TGTGCCAGCAGTCTTAATACCGGGACAGCCTACAATGAGCAGTTCTTC. The encoded protein is CASSLNTGTAYNEQFF. The chain combines TRBV6-4 with TRBJ2-1, with TRBD1 matching over 7 bases. This CDR3 comprises 16 residues. Germline lookup yields CDR1 MRHNA and CDR2 SNTAGT. The trim removed 5 bases at V and 2 bases at J, leaving 9 bases unmatched.

The chain links TRBV4-1 to TRBJ2-6, with 7 bases aligning to TRBD1. Germline trimming cut 1 base from V and 0 bases from J; bases unmatched to any gene: 9. Looked up from germline, CDR1 is MGHRA and CDR2 is YSYEKL. This CDR3 has 19 amino acids. The CDR3 here is CASSQGTGQGTSGANVLTF. Written as DNA, the CDR3 is TGCGCCAGCAGCCAAGGGACAGGCCAGGGGACCTCTGGGGCCAACGTCCTGACTTTC.

This clonotype appeared a few times. V usage is TRBV28 and J usage is TRBJ2-1, with 8 bases that match TRBD2. The CDR3 has 15 residues. V lost 6 bases, J lost 9 bases, and 13 bases stayed unmatched. CDR1 and CDR2 (germline): MDHEN, SYDVKM. Here the CDR3 reads CASSQRGGSRIEQFF. CDR3 DNA: TGTGCCAGCAGCCAACGGGGGGGCTCCCGCATTGAGCAGTTCTTC.

This clonotype was observed a few times. The rearrangement uses TRBV7-9 and TRBJ2-5; the D is unclear. The V gene lost 0 bases and the J gene lost 0 bases, with 17 bases spanning the gap. The germline gives CDR1 SEHNR, CDR2 FQNEAQ (reference sequence). The CDR3 consists of 18 residues. Written as DNA, the CDR3 is TGTGCCAGCAGCTTAGCTGAGTCCACAGAACCAAACCAAGAGACCCAGTACTTC. Protein product: CASSLAESTEPNQETQYF.

The chain employs TRBV20-1 and TRBJ2-7; TRBD2 matches 10 bases. The CDR3 runs 13 residues. Germline CDR1 reads DFQATT; CDR2 reads SNEGSKA (reference sequence). V lost 8 bases and J lost 1; bases outside the gene matches: 5. In DNA form, the CDR3 reads TGCAGTACCCTAGCGGGAGAGTCCTACGAGCAGTACTTC. Its translation: CSTLAGESYEQYF.

The rearrangement joins TRBV6-5 to TRBJ2-7, with TRBD2 matching over 10 bases. V was pared by 4 bases and J by 6 bases, with 6 bases of the junction left unmatched. Germline V gene data show CDR1 as MNHEY and CDR2 as SVGAGI. CDR3 length: 14 residues. The CDR3 DNA reads TGTGCCAGCAGTTCATTAGCGGGAGGCTGCGAGCAGTACTTC. Protein product: CASSSLAGGCEQYF.

The chain recombines TRBV6-6 with TRBJ2-5; the D call may be TRBD1 or TRBD2 (5 bases each). With 2 bases removed from V and 2 bases from J, the gap between germline ends came to 9 bases. Germline CDR1 is MNHNY and CDR2 is SVGAGI (reference sequence). This CDR3 contains 14 residues. In nucleotides, the CDR3 is TGTGCCAGCAGTTACCGGGACGGGCAAGAGACCCAGTACTTC. This codes for CASSYRDGQETQYF.

This clonotype was seen more than once but under ten times. The chain combines TRBV28 with TRBJ2-1; TRBD1 aligns across 9 bases. V lost 8 bases, J lost 0 bases, and 14 bases stayed unmatched. In germline, CDR1 is MDHEN, CDR2 SYDVKM. This CDR3 is 18 amino acids long. As DNA, the CDR3 is TGTGCCAGCTGGCCCACCGGGACAGGGTTTAGCTCCTACAATGAGCAGTTCTTC. This translates into CASWPTGTGFSSYNEQFF.

This clonotype has a count of ten or more. The chain joins TRBV7-9 to TRBJ2-1; 9 bases align to TRBD1. Trimming at V came to 4 bases and at J to 9 bases, leaving 7 bases not matched to a gene. CDR3 length: 14 residues. Germline CDR1 is SEHNR and CDR2 is FQNEAQ (reference sequence). The CDR3 DNA reads TGTGCCAGCAGCTCCGTGGGACAGGGAGTTGAGCAGTTCTTC. It specifies CASSSVGQGVEQFF.

The chain couples TRBV6-5 to TRBJ2-3; tentative D call: TRBD1 (6 bases). V lost 5 bases and J lost 2, with 11 bases in between. Per the germline V gene, CDR1 is MNHEY and CDR2 is SVGAGI. The CDR3 loop spans 14 amino acids. The CDR3 DNA is TGTGCCAGCAGTCGACAGGAGAACACAGATACGCAGTATTTT. This encodes CASSRQENTDTQYF.

This chain links TRBV20-1 with TRBJ2-1; TRBD2 aligns across 9 bases. From germline, CDR1 is DFQATT and CDR2 SNEGSKA (reference sequence). The CDR3 contains 13 residues. After removal of 2 bases from V and 8 bases from J, the junction contained 4 bases not matched to a gene. CDR3 nucleotides: TGCAGTGCTAGATTCAGCGGGAGGCATGAGCAGTTCTTC. This gives the protein CSARFSGRHEQFF.

This clonotype appeared a few times. This sequence joins TRBV18 and TRBJ2-7, with no clear D. The germline V gene encodes CDR1 KGHSH and CDR2 LQKENI. CDR3 length: 13 amino acids. Trimming took 4 bases from V and 3 from J, leaving 10 bases between them. CDR3: CASSHSDGYEQYF. The CDR3 DNA reads as TGTGCCAGCTCACACTCGGACGGCTACGAGCAGTACTTC.

The table lists this clonotype with a few counts. V usage is TRBV3-1 and J usage is TRBJ2-1; perhaps TRBD2 as D (6 bases). V dropped 1 base and J dropped 8 bases, with 15 bases sitting between them. Germline lookup yields CDR1 LGHDT and CDR2 YNNKEL (reference sequence). The CDR3 runs to 15 residues. DNA of the CDR3: TGTGCCAGCAGCCAAGGAGGTGGGGGGTTCGATGAGCAGTTCTTC. It codes for CASSQGGGGFDEQFF.

This clonotype was recorded a few times. The chain is built from TRBV29-1 and TRBJ2-7, with D possibly called TRBD1 or TRBD2 (5 bases each). From germline, CDR1 is SQVTM and CDR2 ANQGSEA. There are 13 residues in the CDR3. V was cut by 6 bases and J by 3 bases, with 15 bases left in between. In DNA form, the CDR3 reads TGCAGCGTGCCGGGGACGGTCGGCTACGAGCAGTACTTC. It encodes CSVPGTVGYEQYF.

Details on this clonotype: A much larger clone sits a single nucleotide away, making a read error possible. The chain couples TRBV7-2 to TRBJ2-7, with D unresolved. Germline assignment: CDR1 SGHTA and CDR2 FQGNSA. V lost 5 bases to trimming and J lost 0 bases, with 11 bases between them. CDR3 length: 14 residues. The CDR3 is CASSPCVSSYEQYF. The DNA for the CDR3 is TGTGCCAGCAGCCCCTGTGTGAGCTCCTACGAGCAGTACTTC.

The chain carries TRBV28 and TRBJ2-5, with D perhaps matching TRBD2 (7 bases). Germline-derived CDR1 and CDR2 are MDHEN and SYDVKM. The length of the CDR3 is 15 residues. The V end was cut by 3 bases, the J end by 11 bases, with 22 bases between. CDR3 protein: CASSLVRGASNEQYF. The CDR3 bases are TGTGCCAGCAGTTTGGTACGGGGGGCTTCCAATGAGCAGTACTTC.

The chain combines TRBV5-1 with TRBJ1-1; no clear D. The CDR3 covers 14 residues. Between the trimmed V and J ends, which lost 2 bases and 5 bases, there was a span of 13 bases. Looked up from germline, CDR1 is SGHRS and CDR2 is YFSETQ. The CDR3: CASSFFDGSTEAFF. The CDR3 DNA sequence: TGCGCCAGCAGCTTCTTCGACGGCAGTACTGAAGCTTTCTTT.

The V call is TRBV7-2, the J call TRBJ1-5, with D possibly matching TRBD1 (5 bases). The germline gives CDR1 SGHTA, CDR2 FQGNSA. CDR3 size: 19 residues. V shed 5 bases and J shed 0 bases, with 23 bases lying between them. The CDR3 loop is CASSPRWGLLLDSNQPQHF. The CDR3 DNA is TGTGCCAGCAGCCCCCGATGGGGCCTCTTATTGGATAGCAATCAGCCCCAGCATTTT.